The present T cell receptor beta chain was sequenced within a study of glioma-infiltrating T cells after dendritic cell vaccination. Study-wide background: Treatment, given 2003 to 2012, was autologous tumor lysate-pulsed dendritic cell vaccination. Autologous tumor lysate was loaded overnight onto monocyte-derived dendritic cells grown approximately seven days with IL-4 and GM-CSF.

Details on this clone: Its antigen is as yet unknown.

Method: immunoSEQ multiplex PCR; TCRdb's copy keeps in-frame clones and lacks some. The sample shows roughly 80,000 clones, around 86% of them seen only once. Time point defined: after dendritic cell vaccination, including at tumor progression/relapse. Before vaccination, two weeks after the third vaccination, and at progression, PBMC were collected. Germline CDR1 is MNHNS and CDR2 is SASEGT. Trimming shortened V by 2 bases and J by 3 bases, and 19 bases separated the two germline ends. The CDR3 totals 17 residues. Findings of the study overall: Few patients contributed both blood and tumor specimens.

J is TRBJ1-2 and V is TRBV6-1; D remains unclear. The TCR originated in a human donor with glioblastoma. The material sequenced was blood, taken after dendritic cell vaccination. The CDR3 DNA sequence: TGTGCCAGCAGTGAACAATGTACTATGGCTACGTACTATGGCTACACCTTC. It encodes CASSEQCTMATYYGYTF.